This passage covers 25 T cell receptor beta chains from one sample sequenced in a study of T cells in Graves' hyperthyroidism and ophthalmopathy (dated by TCRdb to the late 2010s). The library came from multiplex PCR. For sequencing, an Illumina HiSeq 2000 was employed. The TCR beta CDR3 regions were amplified from RNA transcripts. A first-round RT-PCR of the TCR CDR3 used the HTBI primer set with the Qiagen OneStep RT-PCR kit. TCRdb's own reprocessing of the public reads used fastp at Q25 and MiXCR and kept productive beta chains. Each entry merges the rows of one CDR3 protein and shows their most common DNA and genes. The sample table contains about 400,000 distinct CDR3 sequences; only one count was recorded for 11% to 15% of them. The biggest ten clones account for 25% to 30% of the sample. The sequencing sample was made of blood. These receptors were taken from a man aged 50 or older with Graves' ophthalmopathy.

This clonotype came up a few times. V usage is TRBV9 and J usage is TRBJ2-1; D tentatively fits TRBD1 or TRBD2 (7 bases each). Trimming left V 4 bases short and J 9 bases short, with 23 bases between. Germline loops: CDR1 SGDLS, CDR2 YYNGEE. The CDR3 consists of 16 residues. The DNA of the CDR3 is TGTGCCAGCAGCACCAGTCCAGGGGGAGGGCCCCCTGAGCAGTTCTTC. Its translation: CASSTSPGGGPPEQFF.

In this sample, this clonotype turned up many times. Here the CDR3 reads CASRKRDTQYF. The CDR3 bases are TGTGCCAGCAGAAAAAGGGATACGCAGTATTTT. The rearrangement links TRBV11-2 to TRBJ2-3; D ambiguous. Germline CDR1 is SGHAT and CDR2 is FQNNGV. This CDR3 is built from 11 residues. The V gene lost 6 bases and the J gene lost 6 bases, with 7 bases spanning the gap.

This clonotype was counted between two and nine times. The chain uses TRBV19 and TRBJ2-3; 9 nucleotides match TRBD2. J was trimmed by 0 bases and V by 5 bases; bases with no gene match: 6. Germline V gene data show CDR1 as LNHDA and CDR2 as SQIVND (reference sequence). The CDR3 is 16 amino acids. The DNA for the CDR3 is TGTGCCAGTAGTGGAATAGCGGGAGTCAGCACAGATACGCAGTATTTT. It yields the protein CASSGIAGVSTDTQYF.

This clonotype was recorded many times. The chain joins TRBV14 to TRBJ1-1, with 8 bases matching TRBD1. Germline V CDR1 and CDR2: SGHDN, FVKESK. V lost 6 bases and J lost 0; bases outside the gene matches: 3. The CDR3 is 14 amino acids. The CDR3 loop is CASSHRGMNTEAFF. The CDR3 DNA reads TGTGCCAGCAGTCACAGGGGGATGAACACTGAAGCTTTCTTT.

In its sample, this clonotype was seen many times. This chain connects TRBV30 to TRBJ2-7; 9 bases are shared with TRBD2. This CDR3 is 16 amino acids long. CDR1 and CDR2 (germline): GTSNPN, SVGIG (reference sequence). J gave up 6 bases and V 0 bases, and 12 bases lay outside the gene matches. The CDR3 loop is CAWSVRISGTSREQYF. The CDR3 nucleotides read TGTGCCTGGAGTGTACGTATTTCGGGGACTAGCCGCGAGCAGTACTTC. The variable domain in full, with the rest retrieved from reference TRBV30 and TRBJ2-7, is SQTIHQWPATLVQPVGSPLSLECTVEGTSNPNLYWYRQAAGRGLQLLFYSVGIGQISSEVPQNLSASRPQDRQFILSSKKLLLSDSGFYLCAWSVRISGTSREQYFGPGTRLTVT.

Many counts were recorded for this clonotype. The J gene is TRBJ1-6, the V gene TRBV20-1; D is uncertain. This CDR3 contains 14 residues. Trimming stripped 3 bases from V and 10 bases from J, with 16 bases between. CDR1 DFQATT and CDR2 SNEGSKA come from the germline V gene (reference sequence). The CDR3 is CSASSGSGSSPLHF. CDR3 coding DNA: TGCAGTGCTAGTTCCGGGTCTGGGAGCTCACCCCTCCACTTT.

This clonotype was counted between two and nine times. V gene TRBV9 combines with J gene TRBJ2-2; weak D call: TRBD2 (5 bases). The CDR3 totals 17 residues. Deletions cut 4 bases from V and 0 bases from J, with 16 bases between. Germline CDR1 reads SGDLS; CDR2 reads YYNGEE. CDR3 nucleotide sequence: TGTGCCAGCAGCTCCGTCGGCGGGCTTTCGAACACCGGGGAGCTGTTTTTT. Translation: CASSSVGGLSNTGELFF.

A few counts support this clonotype. This chain links TRBV19 with TRBJ2-7; TRBD1 matches 9 bases. Germline trimming cut 5 bases from V and 3 bases from J; bases unmatched to any gene: 5. The CDR3 has 14 amino acids. Germline lookup yields CDR1 LNHDA and CDR2 SQIVND (reference sequence). CDR3 region: CASSLGQGGYEQYF. The CDR3 DNA sequence: TGTGCCAGTAGTTTGGGACAGGGTGGCTACGAGCAGTACTTC.

This clonotype was counted only a few times. The chain carries TRBV15 and TRBJ1-2; a possible D gene is TRBD1 (5 bases). The V gene's germline CDR1 is LNHNV and CDR2 YYDKDF (reference sequence). CDR3 size: 13 residues. V gave up 4 bases and J gave up 7 bases, with 13 bases separating them. As DNA, the CDR3 is TGTGCCACCAGCATTGAAAGGGGTGTTGGCTACACCTTC. Translation gives CATSIERGVGYTF.

Comments on this clonotype: Because it lacks the conserved phenylalanine or tryptophan at the end, this CDR3 is likely a read error. The chain has TRBV29-1 and TRBJ1-1; 7 bases line up with TRBD1. Trimming removed 6 bases from V and 2 bases from J; junction bases left unmatched: 12. Germline V gives CDR1 SQVTM, CDR2 ANQGSEA. This CDR3 contains 15 residues. This CDR3 reads CSVNLRGGTNTEAFI. CDR3 bases: TGCAGCGTAAACCTCAGGGGGGGGACTAACACTGAAGCTTTCATT.

Points on this clonotype: This may be a read error: a much more frequent sequence differs by one nucleotide. V and J are TRBV2 and TRBJ2-5; tentatively, D is TRBD1 (5 bases). V lost 8 bases and J lost 1, with 14 bases in between. This CDR3 has 14 residues. Germline V gives CDR1 SNHLY, CDR2 FYNNEI. The CDR3 DNA reads as TGTGCCAGCGGTCCAGACAGATCCCAAGAGACCCAGTACTTC. Protein product: CASGPDRSQETQYF. Full variable domain (missing parts from reference TRBV2 and TRBJ2-5): EPEVTQTPSHQVTQMGQEVILRCVPISNHLYFYWYRQILGQKVEFLVSFYNNEISEKSEIFDDQFSVERPDGSNFTLKIRSTKLEDSAMYFCASGPDRSQETQYFGPGTRLLVL.

At least ten counts were recorded for this clonotype. The chain employs TRBV19 and TRBJ1-1; D is unresolved. This CDR3 region has 14 residues. Germline V CDR1 and CDR2: LNHDA, SQIVND (reference sequence). The V end was cut by 3 bases, the J end by 0 bases, with 8 bases between. The CDR3: CASSIVSVNTEAFF. Written as DNA, the CDR3 is TGTGCCAGTAGTATCGTAAGCGTGAACACTGAAGCTTTCTTT.

At least ten counts were recorded for this clonotype. The chain couples TRBV2 to TRBJ2-3; 9 positions match TRBD1. With 6 bases clipped from V and 3 bases from J, the junction kept 4 bases outside the gene matches. The CDR3 is 14 amino acids. Germline CDR1 is SNHLY and CDR2 is FYNNEI. Here the CDR3 reads CASSTGTGTDTQYF. The CDR3 bases are TGTGCCAGCAGCACCGGGACAGGGACAGATACGCAGTATTTT.

This clonotype came up a few times. The genes are TRBV27 and TRBJ1-6; D is undetermined. Germline V CDR1 and CDR2: MNHEY, SMNVEV (reference sequence). V was cut by 5 bases and J by 5 bases, with 10 bases left in between. The length of the CDR3 is 14 residues. The CDR3 bases are TGTGCCAGCAGTCCATGGGTGAATAATTCACCCCTCCACTTT. It encodes CASSPWVNNSPLHF.

This rearrangement joins TRBV19 to TRBJ1-3, with D possibly being TRBD1 (6 bases). Germline CDR1 LNHDA, CDR2 SQIVND (reference sequence). CDR3 length: 16 residues. With 3 bases removed from V and 0 bases from J, the gap between germline ends came to 12 bases. CDR3 in amino acids: CASSITDSNSGNTIYF. The CDR3, as DNA: TGTGCCAGTAGTATTACGGACAGCAACTCTGGAAACACCATATATTTT.

The rearrangement uses TRBV27 and TRBJ2-7, with D uncertain. Germline lookup yields CDR1 MNHEY and CDR2 SMNVEV (reference sequence). The V end was cut by 0 bases, the J end by 7 bases, with 16 bases between. The CDR3 is 15 amino acids. Here the CDR3 reads CASSLSPPALLEQYF. The DNA of the CDR3 is TGTGCCAGCAGTTTATCGCCGCCGGCTCTCCTGGAGCAGTACTTC.

The chain recombines TRBV7-9 with TRBJ1-5; D possibly corresponds to TRBD1 (5 bases). This CDR3 comprises 13 residues. The germline V gene has CDR1 SEHNR and CDR2 FQNEAQ (reference sequence). V was cut by 5 bases and J by 4 bases, with 9 bases left in between. Written as DNA, the CDR3 is TGTGCCAGCAGCCCACAGGAAAATCAGCCCCAGCATTTT. Translated, it gives CASSPQENQPQHF.

The V and J genes are TRBV19 and TRBJ2-3; 12 bases fit TRBD2. Germline V lookup: CDR1 LNHDA, CDR2 SQIVND (reference sequence). This CDR3 spans 14 amino acids. CDR3 in amino acids: CATASGRGTDTQYF. The DNA of the CDR3 is TGTGCTACCGCTAGCGGGAGGGGTACAGATACGCAGTATTTT.

The chain combines TRBV29-1 with TRBJ2-5; D is perhaps TRBD1 or TRBD2 (5 bases each). This CDR3 is 14 amino acids long. Germline V gives CDR1 SQVTM, CDR2 ANQGSEA. The germline V and J ends were trimmed by 2 bases and 5 bases, with 15 bases remaining between them. In DNA form, the CDR3 reads TGCAGCGTTGAAATGGTAGGGACGGCGGAGACCCAGTACTTC. Protein product: CSVEMVGTAETQYF.

This clonotype was counted at least ten times. The chain has TRBV5-1 and TRBJ1-1, with D hard to call. The length of the CDR3 is 12 residues. Germline V lookup: CDR1 SGHRS, CDR2 YFSETQ. Trimming removed 0 bases from V and 10 bases from J, with 10 bases in between. The CDR3 DNA sequence: TGCGCCAGCAGCTTGGCCGCCGGAGGAGCTTTCTTT. Translated, it gives CASSLAAGGAFF.

About this clonotype itself: A read error is possible here, since a much larger clone lies one base away. The chain recombines TRBV25-1 with TRBJ1-2, with TRBD1 identical over 7 bases. The CDR3 extends over 13 amino acids. CDR1 MGHDK and CDR2 SYGVNS come from the germline V gene. V dropped 8 bases and J dropped 4; count of bases not matched to a gene: 7. CDR3: CASPKGGSYGYTF. For the CDR3, the DNA is TGTGCCAGCCCTAAAGGGGGCAGCTATGGCTACACCTTC.

DNA of the CDR3: TGTGCCAGCAGCTTAGGGGACAGGACTAAGAACGAGCAGTACTTC. Protein: CASSLGDRTKNEQYF. The chain uses TRBV7-9 and TRBJ2-7, with 8 nucleotides matching TRBD1. Germline trimming cut 1 base from V and 5 bases from J; bases unmatched to any gene: 7. The CDR3 contains 15 residues. Germline V gives CDR1 SEHNR, CDR2 FQNEAQ (reference sequence).

This clonotype has ten or more counts. The chain employs TRBV3-1 and TRBJ2-1; D not resolved. The CDR3 spans 12 residues. With 0 bases removed from V and 12 bases from J, the gap between germline ends came to 9 bases. Per the germline V gene, CDR1 is LGHDT and CDR2 is YNNKEL (reference sequence). The CDR3 loop is CASSQEGSGQFF. The CDR3 DNA reads as TGTGCCAGCAGCCAAGAGGGCTCTGGGCAGTTCTTC.

This clonotype was counted a single time. The rearrangement uses TRBV24-1 and TRBJ2-5; 13 nucleotides align to TRBD2. The V and J ends lost 5 bases and 2 bases, in that order; junction bases with no gene match: 10. Germline CDR1 and CDR2: KGHDR and SFDVKD. CDR3 length: 18 residues. CDR3 in amino acids: CATSAPGLAGVEQETQYF. CDR3 nucleotide sequence: TGTGCCACCAGTGCCCCCGGACTAGCGGGAGTAGAACAAGAGACCCAGTACTTC.

This clonotype turned up a few times. The chain is built from TRBV10-3 and TRBJ2-3, with D possibly being TRBD1 (6 bases). The germline gives CDR1 ENHRY, CDR2 SYGVKD. CDR3 length equals 15 residues. V lost 3 bases and J lost 2, with 12 bases in between. CDR3 sequence (DNA): TGTGCCATCAGTGACGACAGGAGCCCCACAGATACGCAGTATTTT. Encoded protein: CAISDDRSPTDTQYF.